The present entry profiles one T cell receptor (beta chain) with its context. Original processing methods: Reference gene primer amplification gave estimated nucleated cell counts. The protocol was immunoSEQ multiplex PCR, while the TCRdb copy is restricted to in-frame clones and leaves out a portion. V and J calls and clone size come straight from that table; D and trimming were deduced from the DNA. The sample has 140,000 to 150,000 clones, roughly 76% seen once. This specimen belongs to a study of blood T cell repertoires in COVID-19. About the research overall: From the United States, Italy and Spain came samples of acute and convalescent COVID-19. Sample material is recorded as cDNA or gDNA derived from T cells, B-cell-depleted T cells, or PBMCs.

Sequenced: peripheral blood. This sequence was found in a human donor with acute or convalescent COVID-19. The donor label of this sample is uncertain.

The CDR3 DNA follows: TGCGCCAGCAGCCCCGGACAGGGGGCGAACCAAGGGAACTATGGCTACACCTTC. Amino acids: CASSPGQGANQGNYGYTF. This chain joins TRBV5-1 and TRBJ1-2; TRBD1 matches at 11 bases. The CDR3 contains 18 residues. The J segment lost 2 bases and the V segment lost 4 bases, leaving 13 bases of the junction unmatched. Germline V gene data show CDR1 as SGHRS and CDR2 as YFSETQ. The full variable domain, its missing parts supplied by reference TRBV5-1 and TRBJ1-2, is KAGVTQTPRYLIKTRGQQVTLSCSPISGHRSVSWYQQTPGQGLQFLFEYFSETQRNKGNFPGRFSGRQFSNSRSEMNVSTLELGDSALYLCASSPGQGANQGNYGYTFGSGTRLTVV.